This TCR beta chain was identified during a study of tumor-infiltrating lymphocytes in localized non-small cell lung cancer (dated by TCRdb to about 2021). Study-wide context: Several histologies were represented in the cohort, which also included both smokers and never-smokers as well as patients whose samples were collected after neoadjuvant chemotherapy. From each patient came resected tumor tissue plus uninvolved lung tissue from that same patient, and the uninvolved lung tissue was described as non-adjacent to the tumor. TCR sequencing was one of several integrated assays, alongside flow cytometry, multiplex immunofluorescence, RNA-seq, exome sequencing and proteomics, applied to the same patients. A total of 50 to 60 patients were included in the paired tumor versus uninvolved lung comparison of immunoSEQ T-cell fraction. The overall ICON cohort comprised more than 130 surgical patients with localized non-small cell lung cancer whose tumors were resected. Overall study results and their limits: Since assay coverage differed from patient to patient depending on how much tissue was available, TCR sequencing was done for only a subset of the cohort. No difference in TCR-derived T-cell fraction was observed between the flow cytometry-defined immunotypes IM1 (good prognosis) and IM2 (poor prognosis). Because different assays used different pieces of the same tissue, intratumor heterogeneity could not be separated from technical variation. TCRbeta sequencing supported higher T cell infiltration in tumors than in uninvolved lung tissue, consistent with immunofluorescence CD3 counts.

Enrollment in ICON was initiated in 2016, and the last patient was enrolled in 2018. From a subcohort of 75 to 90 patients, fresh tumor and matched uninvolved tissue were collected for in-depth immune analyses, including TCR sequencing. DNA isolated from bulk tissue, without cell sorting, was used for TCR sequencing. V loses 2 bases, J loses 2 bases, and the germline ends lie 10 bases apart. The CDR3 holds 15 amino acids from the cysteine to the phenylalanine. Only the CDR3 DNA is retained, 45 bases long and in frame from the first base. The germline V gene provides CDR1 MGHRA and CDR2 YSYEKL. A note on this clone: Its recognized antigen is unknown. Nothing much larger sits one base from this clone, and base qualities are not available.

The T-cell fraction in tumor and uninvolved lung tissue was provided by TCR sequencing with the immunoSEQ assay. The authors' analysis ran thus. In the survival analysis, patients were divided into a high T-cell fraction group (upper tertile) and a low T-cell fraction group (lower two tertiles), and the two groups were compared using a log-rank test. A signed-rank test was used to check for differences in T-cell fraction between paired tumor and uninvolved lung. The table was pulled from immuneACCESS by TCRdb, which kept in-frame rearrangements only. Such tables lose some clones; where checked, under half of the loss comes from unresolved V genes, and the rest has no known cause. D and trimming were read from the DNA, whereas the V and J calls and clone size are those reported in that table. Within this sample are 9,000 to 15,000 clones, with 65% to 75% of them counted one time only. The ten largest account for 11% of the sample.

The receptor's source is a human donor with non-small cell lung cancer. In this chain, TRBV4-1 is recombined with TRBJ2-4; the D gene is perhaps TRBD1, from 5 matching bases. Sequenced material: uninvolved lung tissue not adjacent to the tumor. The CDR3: CASSQLGQPKNIQYF. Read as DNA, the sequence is TGCGCCAGCAGCCAACTGGGGCAGCCCAAAAACATTCAGTACTTC.